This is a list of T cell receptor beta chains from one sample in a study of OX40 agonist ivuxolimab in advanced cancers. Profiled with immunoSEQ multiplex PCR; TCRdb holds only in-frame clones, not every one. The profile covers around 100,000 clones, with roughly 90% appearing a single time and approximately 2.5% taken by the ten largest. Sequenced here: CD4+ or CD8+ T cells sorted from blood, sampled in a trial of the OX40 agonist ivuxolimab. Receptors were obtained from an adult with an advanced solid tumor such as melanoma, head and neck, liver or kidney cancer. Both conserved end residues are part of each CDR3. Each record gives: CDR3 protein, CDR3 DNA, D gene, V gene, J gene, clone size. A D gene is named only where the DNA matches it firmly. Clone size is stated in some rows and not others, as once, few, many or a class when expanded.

cdr3_aa: CASSPRTGTNEKLFF
cdr3_nt: TGTGCCAGCAGCCCACGGACAGGAACGAATGAAAAACTGTTTTTT
d_call: TRBD1
v_call: TRBV11-1
j_call: TRBJ1-4
clone_size: NA

cdr3_aa: CASSLSGGLGYTF
cdr3_nt: TGTGCCAGCAGTTTGTCCGGGGGGCTCGGCTACACCTTC
d_call: NA
v_call: TRBV28
j_call: TRBJ1-2
clone_size: NA

cdr3_aa: CASRNRDRANGYTF
cdr3_nt: TGTGCCAGCAGAAACCGGGACAGGGCAAATGGCTACACCTTC
d_call: TRBD1
v_call: TRBV6-1
j_call: TRBJ1-2
clone_size: once

cdr3_aa: CASSSPTSGGYNEQFF
cdr3_nt: TGTGCCAGCAGCTCCCCGACTAGCGGGGGGTACAATGAGCAGTTCTTC
d_call: TRBD2
v_call: TRBV11-3
j_call: TRBJ2-1
clone_size: NA

cdr3_aa: CASSLYATSGRANEQFF
cdr3_nt: TGTGCCAGCAGTTTATATGCGACTAGCGGGAGGGCCAATGAGCAGTTCTTC
d_call: TRBD2
v_call: TRBV28
j_call: TRBJ2-1
clone_size: NA

cdr3_aa: CASSFGALTNTEAFF
cdr3_nt: TGTGCCAGCAGCTTCGGGGCACTTACGAACACTGAAGCTTTCTTT
d_call: NA
v_call: TRBV7-6
j_call: TRBJ1-1
clone_size: NA

cdr3_aa: CAWSGQSNSPLHF
cdr3_nt: TGTGCCTGGAGCGGACAGTCTAATTCACCCCTCCACTTT
d_call: NA
v_call: TRBV30
j_call: TRBJ1-6
clone_size: NA

cdr3_aa: CASSTRTGLEPQYF
cdr3_nt: TGTGCCAGCAGTACGAGGACAGGCCTAGAGCCCCAGTACTTC
d_call: TRBD1
v_call: TRBV2
j_call: TRBJ2-5
clone_size: once

cdr3_aa: CASSLETSGLLREQYF
cdr3_nt: TGCGCCAGCAGCCTTGAGACTAGCGGGCTGTTAAGGGAGCAGTACTTC
d_call: TRBD2
v_call: TRBV4-1
j_call: TRBJ2-7
clone_size: NA

cdr3_aa: CASSLSVIGLYGYTF
cdr3_nt: TGTGCCAGCAGTTTATCGGTAATTGGCCTCTATGGCTACACCTTC
d_call: NA
v_call: TRBV28
j_call: TRBJ1-2
clone_size: NA

cdr3_aa: CASSLGITGGPGDEQFF
cdr3_nt: TGTGCCAGCAGCCTAGGTATAACGGGAGGACCGGGGGATGAGCAGTTCTTC
d_call: TRBD2
v_call: TRBV7-8
j_call: TRBJ2-1
clone_size: NA

cdr3_aa: CASSSTGEQPYEQYF
cdr3_nt: TGTGCCAGCAGCTCGACGGGGGAACAGCCCTACGAGCAGTACTTC
d_call: NA
v_call: TRBV28
j_call: TRBJ2-7
clone_size: NA

cdr3_aa: CASGYNEQFF
cdr3_nt: TGCGCCAGCGGCTACAATGAGCAGTTCTTC
d_call: NA
v_call: TRBV10-2
j_call: TRBJ2-1
clone_size: once

cdr3_aa: CASSPTSGSIYEQFF
cdr3_nt: TGTGCTAGCAGCCCAACTAGCGGGAGTATATATGAGCAGTTCTTC
d_call: TRBD2
v_call: TRBV7-7
j_call: TRBJ2-1
clone_size: NA

cdr3_aa: CAWSPGLGNQPQHF
cdr3_nt: TGTGCCTGGAGTCCGGGGCTTGGCAATCAGCCCCAGCATTTT
d_call: NA
v_call: TRBV30
j_call: TRBJ1-5
clone_size: NA

cdr3_aa: CASSDRVTGELFF
cdr3_nt: TGTGCCAGCAGTGACAGGGTCACCGGGGAGCTGTTTTTT
d_call: NA
v_call: TRBV25-1
j_call: TRBJ2-2
clone_size: NA

cdr3_aa: CAISRTGTGDQYGYTF
cdr3_nt: TGTGCCATCAGTCGAACCGGGACAGGGGATCAGTATGGCTACACCTTC
d_call: TRBD1
v_call: TRBV10-3
j_call: TRBJ1-2
clone_size: NA

cdr3_aa: CASSPPYRGETQYF
cdr3_nt: TGTGCCAGCAGCCCCCCGTATCGCGGGGAGACCCAGTACTTC
d_call: NA
v_call: TRBV2
j_call: TRBJ2-5
clone_size: NA

cdr3_aa: CASSSQQRRDTQYF
cdr3_nt: TGTGCCAGCAGTTCCCAACAGCGGCGGGATACGCAGTATTTT
d_call: NA
v_call: TRBV28
j_call: TRBJ2-3
clone_size: few

cdr3_aa: CASKRQSDSSYEQYF
cdr3_nt: TGTGCCAGCAAAAGACAGTCCGACTCTTCCTACGAGCAGTACTTC
d_call: NA
v_call: TRBV6-5
j_call: TRBJ2-7
clone_size: NA

cdr3_aa: CASSAKGSAYEQYF
cdr3_nt: TGTGCCAGCAGCGCCAAGGGGTCAGCCTACGAGCAGTACTTC
d_call: NA
v_call: TRBV9
j_call: TRBJ2-7
clone_size: NA

cdr3_aa: CASRATGSHVYTEAFF
cdr3_nt: TGTGCCAGTAGGGCTACAGGGTCTCACGTGTATACTGAAGCTTTCTTT
d_call: NA
v_call: TRBV19
j_call: TRBJ1-1
clone_size: NA

cdr3_aa: CASSESGGGAGQPQHF
cdr3_nt: TGTGCCAGCAGTGAAAGCGGCGGGGGCGCGGGTCAGCCCCAGCATTTT
d_call: NA
v_call: TRBV2
j_call: TRBJ1-5
clone_size: once

cdr3_aa: CASSLGPGMNTEAFF
cdr3_nt: TGTGCCAGCAGCTTGGGGCCAGGGATGAACACTGAAGCTTTCTTT
d_call: NA
v_call: TRBV5-4
j_call: TRBJ1-1
clone_size: NA

cdr3_aa: CASSQERGQGRGYTF
cdr3_nt: TGTGCCAGCAGCCAAGAGAGGGGACAAGGTCGTGGCTACACCTTC
d_call: NA
v_call: TRBV4-2
j_call: TRBJ1-2
clone_size: NA

cdr3_aa: CASLEGMNTGELFF
cdr3_nt: TGTGCCAGTTTGGAGGGTATGAACACCGGGGAGCTGTTTTTT
d_call: NA
v_call: TRBV7-2
j_call: TRBJ2-2
clone_size: NA

cdr3_aa: CASKESGRVNEQFF
cdr3_nt: TGTGCCAGCAAAGAGAGCGGGAGGGTCAATGAGCAGTTCTTC
d_call: TRBD2
v_call: TRBV6-1
j_call: TRBJ2-1
clone_size: NA

cdr3_aa: CAVGNSGNTIYF
cdr3_nt: TGTGCCGTCGGGAACTCTGGAAACACCATATATTTT
d_call: NA
v_call: TRBV10-3
j_call: TRBJ1-3
clone_size: NA

cdr3_aa: CAWTQGGPGNTIYF
cdr3_nt: TGTGCCTGGACCCAAGGGGGACCTGGAAACACCATATATTTT
d_call: NA
v_call: TRBV30
j_call: TRBJ1-3
clone_size: NA